This note documents a single T cell receptor beta chain sequence. This entry comes from a study of blood T cell repertoires in COVID-19. Study-wide context: Collection of acute and convalescent COVID-19 samples took place in the United States, Italy and Spain. The cDNA or gDNA used as material had been derived from T cells, B-cell-depleted T cells, or PBMCs.

The CDR3 consists of 15 residues. CDR1 MNHEY and CDR2 SVGEGT come from the germline V gene. V was trimmed by 5 bases and J by 5 bases, leaving 19 bases between them. In the authors' methods: From reference gene primer amplification, estimates of nucleated cell counts were derived. TCRdb keeps only in-frame clones here, not all; method: immunoSEQ multiplex PCR. The V and J calls and clone size are taken from that table; D and trimming were inferred from the DNA. Here the sample spans tens of thousands of clones, around 87% being singletons. Input material: peripheral blood. The sequence was collected from a human donor with active COVID-19. The donor label of this sample is uncertain. The V gene is TRBV6-2 or TRBV6-3, the J gene TRBJ2-7; a possible D gene is TRBD2 (7 bases). CDR3 DNA sequence: TGTGCCAGCAGTGGGGGCAGCGGGGTAGGTGACGAGCAGTACTTC. Protein product: CASSGGSGVGDEQYF.